This T cell receptor beta chain was profiled in a study of blood T cell repertoires in COVID-19. Study background: Samples taken during acute and convalescent COVID-19 were collected in the United States, Italy and Spain. In each case, the material was cDNA or gDNA derived from T cells, B-cell-depleted T cells, or PBMCs.

This CDR3 contains 8 residues. Trimming stripped 8 bases from V and 7 bases from J, with 3 bases between. Germline assignment: CDR1 MDHEN and CDR2 SYDVKM. Profiling relied on immunoSEQ multiplex PCR, and the TCRdb table lists in-frame clones only, not all of them. Here the sample spans 98,000 or so clones, less than 75% being singletons. This rearrangement joins TRBV28 to TRBJ2-7, with D hard to call. Sequencing input: peripheral blood. This TCR came from a woman aged 40 to 50 with acute or convalescent COVID-19. CDR3 sequence (DNA): TGTGCCAGCCAAGAGCAGTACTTC. Protein sequence: CASQEQYF.